This TCR beta chain comes out of a study of cytomegalovirus exposure and HLA in healthy donors. Broader study findings: In a later analysis, several top co-occurrence clusters appeared linked to parvovirus B19, influenza, CMV and Epstein-Barr virus. A missense variant in DCLRE1C was later tied to TCR beta V- and J-gene trimming.

It was with 60 Vbeta and 13 Jbeta primers that the PCR ran. The repertoire was sequenced with immunoSEQ multiplex PCR; TCRdb's copy has only in-frame clones and lacks some. Among about 140,000 clones listed, 65% to 80% were seen once. Germline V CDR1 and CDR2: MNHNS, SASEGT. This CDR3 spans 14 amino acids. Trimming removed 8 bases at V and 2 bases at J, with 15 bases between. As to this clone: Its antigen is as yet unknown.

Sequencing was carried out using PBMCs. The rearrangement links TRBV6-1 to TRBJ1-1; TRBD1 might be the D (6 bases). This receptor was obtained from a male donor in good health and CMV-seronegative. The DNA of the CDR3 is TGTGCCAGCCAACTCGGGACACTTAACACTGAAGCTTTCTTT. It codes for CASQLGTLNTEAFF.